A selection of T cell receptor beta chains follows, all from one sample in a study of blood T cells in healthy people across ages. TCRdb called the 5' RACE reads again in MiXCR, with one record for every CDR3 protein. The sample has over 550,000 distinct CDR3 sequences; under 30% are singletons. The sample was blood. These receptor sequences come from a woman older than 75 in good health. CDR3s leave out the opening cysteine and the closing phenylalanine or tryptophan.

j_gene,v_gene,CDR3aa
TRBJ2-6,TRBV18,ASSPVNSLSSGANVLT
TRBJ2-7,TRBV7-2,ASSLTDGTYEQY
TRBJ2-3,TRBV5-1,ASSYRDFLTDTQY
TRBJ2-7,TRBV20-1,SAGVGPYEQY
TRBJ2-3,TRBV4-3,ASSQVPSGAEDTQY
TRBJ1-1,TRBV12-3/TRBV12-4,ASSGTGMRNTEAF
TRBJ1-2,TRBV6-5,ASSSDLTGRIT
TRBJ1-1,TRBV29-1,SVSPGTEAF
TRBJ1-1,TRBV29-1,SVTSYTEAF
TRBJ1-1,TRBV5-1,ASSSRQDFNTEAF
TRBJ1-5,TRBV28,ASSPAGAGGNQPQH
TRBJ2-1,TRBV7-2,ASSTWGPGDEQF
TRBJ1-2,TRBV29-1,SVEEPGNYGYT
TRBJ1-5,TRBV3-1,ASSQDSVRNQPQH
TRBJ2-3,TRBV6-5,ASSYLPRSGQY
TRBJ1-4,TRBV7-8,ASSALGTGGERLF
TRBJ1-2,TRBV29-1,SVAAAANYGYT
TRBJ2-3,TRBV20-1,SASDRGDTQY
TRBJ1-1,TRBV5-1,ASSNMNTEAF
TRBJ2-5,TRBV9,ASSSRTGSGETQY
TRBJ1-2,TRBV6-1,ASCRVRSSDYGYT
TRBJ2-7,TRBV18,ASSLRTFYEQY
TRBJ1-6,TRBV6-5,ASSRGQDNSPLH
TRBJ2-7,TRBV24-1,ATSENSGFSYNEQY
TRBJ1-1,TRBV7-2,ASRQIQSGGGMNTEAF
TRBJ2-3,TRBV12-3/TRBV12-4,ASSLTGGTTDAQY
TRBJ2-7,TRBV20-1,SAQPLAGDPYEQY
TRBJ2-7,TRBV5-1,ASSSGWDRGGAYEQY
TRBJ1-6,TRBV7-3,ASSPTRSSPLH
TRBJ1-4,TRBV4-2,ASSQDADGTGIFGEKLF
TRBJ2-1,TRBV20-1,SASQMRGGTEQF
TRBJ1-6,TRBV7-9,ASSRRGFNSPLH
TRBJ2-1,TRBV10-3,AISSGGYNEQF
TRBJ1-2,TRBV6-2/TRBV6-3,ASSPTGQDGYT
-,TRBV20-1,SAPPSGRTSYNEQY
TRBJ1-6,TRBV2,ASSVENSPLH
TRBJ2-7,TRBV12-3/TRBV12-4,ASRNTGTYEQY
TRBJ2-7,TRBV27,ASSRIGGSYEQY
TRBJ2-1,TRBV20-1,SATPRGSEQF
TRBJ2-5,TRBV5-1,AGSLGSGGAREQY
TRBJ2-2,TRBV4-2,ASSQDQGSGTGELF
TRBJ2-2,TRBV7-3,ASSLMRGGLAGELF
TRBJ1-5,TRBV20-1,STNGNGNQPQH
TRBJ2-7,TRBV4-2,ASSQLRGTGVYEQY
TRBJ2-3,TRBV20-1,SASPGGRNTQY
TRBJ2-3,TRBV29-1,SVDSGGRSTDTQY
TRBJ2-7,TRBV6-2/TRBV6-3,ASKRTAHEQY
TRBJ1-2,TRBV30,AWSKDITGGYT
TRBJ1-2,TRBV7-2,ASSPSTTGLGRGYT
TRBJ2-3,TRBV20-1,SPVAGTDTQY
TRBJ2-3,TRBV19,ASTLDGRSTDTQY
TRBJ2-5,TRBV5-1,ASSLSGTGGQETQY
TRBJ1-5,TRBV9,ASSSLLDQPQH
TRBJ2-1,TRBV20-1,SARDLRGGYNEQF
TRBJ2-7,TRBV7-6,ASSLDSPYEQY
TRBJ1-6,TRBV7-9,ASSLSGSSYNSPLH